This T cell receptor beta chain derives from a study of shared T cell receptors in the human thymus. Profiling relied on immunoSEQ multiplex PCR, and the TCRdb table lists in-frame clones only, not all of them. The repertoire consists of 500,000 to 550,000 clones, with around 78% occurring once and the leading ten covering about 0.014%. In germline, CDR1 is SGHRS, CDR2 YFSETQ. This CDR3 region has 13 residues. Trimming cost V 3 bases and J 4 bases, with 9 bases left between them. These data also featured in a second study, about human thymus T cells. That work adds: Donation came from healthy Finnish infants having corrective surgery for congenital heart defects. Thymus was obtained from resections taken during corrective heart surgery. Blood and thymic repertoires both appeared biased in V and J gene usage.

The J gene is TRBJ2-3, the V gene TRBV5-1, with a possible D match to TRBD2 (7 bases). This clonotype originated in a boy in the first two years of life with a congenital heart defect. Sequenced input: thymocytes. CDR3 region: CASSSGGPDTQYF. CDR3 DNA sequence: TGCGCCAGCAGCTCGGGGGGCCCAGATACGCAGTATTTT.